The 7 T cell receptor beta chains listed next were all sequenced from one sample in a study of untreated major depressive disorder. These TCRs are of unknown antigen specificity. Study outcomes and limitations: Depressed patients' CD4+ T cells carried increased TRBV05-01 (Vbeta 5.1) usage versus control CD4+ T cells.

Sequencing was performed with immunoSEQ multiplex PCR; in TCRdb, only in-frame clones are kept and a portion is missing. This sample has under 25,000 clones, with 92% found just once. Sequencing was done on a sample of CD4+ T cells from PBMCs. These TCRs come from a woman in her thirties or forties with major depressive disorder.

The chain couples TRBV19 to TRBJ2-2; 12 bases agree with TRBD2. Germline CDR1 is LNHDA and CDR2 is SQIVND (reference sequence). Losses at the gene ends were 8 bases for V and 6 bases for J; bases not matched to a gene: 13. This CDR3 spans 17 amino acids. CDR3 coding DNA: TGTGCCAGTTCATACACTAGCGGGAGGCCAATCGCCGGGGAGCTGTTTTTT. Translated, it gives CASSYTSGRPIAGELFF.

In its sample, this clone was seen once. The chain recombines TRBV7-2 with TRBJ1-1; perhaps TRBD1 as D (5 bases). Between the trimmed V and J ends, which lost 5 bases and 6 bases, there was a span of 19 bases. CDR1 is SGHTA and CDR2 is FQGNSA in the germline V gene. The CDR3 extends over 15 amino acids. CDR3 in DNA: TGTGCCAGCAGCGTCCTACGCTCAGGGTACGCTGAAGCTTTCTTT. Translated, it gives CASSVLRSGYAEAFF. The full variable domain, completed using reference TRBV7-2 and TRBJ1-1, is GAGVSQSPSNKVTEKGKDVELRCDPISGHTALYWYRQSLGQGLEFLIYFQGNSAPDKSGLPSDRFSAERTGGSVSTLTIQRTQQEDSAVYLCASSVLRSGYAEAFFGQGTRLTVV.

This sequence joins TRBV11-3 and TRBJ2-1; D might be TRBD1 (6 bases). Germline V CDR1 and CDR2: SGHNT, YENEEA. V lost 7 bases and J 3 bases, leaving 13 bases between the germline ends. The CDR3 totals 14 residues. The CDR3 loop reads CASKGDKDYNEQFF. CDR3 nucleotides: TGTGCCAGCAAGGGGGACAAGGACTACAATGAGCAGTTCTTC.

This chain joins TRBV5-1 and TRBJ1-2; D is ambiguous. V was pared by 4 bases and J by 3 bases, with 10 bases between. The V gene's germline CDR1 is SGHRS and CDR2 YFSETQ. CDR3 length: 13 amino acids. CDR3 in amino acids: CASSVDGDYGYTF. CDR3 nucleotide sequence: TGCGCCAGCAGCGTGGACGGAGACTATGGCTACACCTTC.

V gene TRBV29-1 combines with J gene TRBJ2-1; tentatively, D is TRBD2 (6 bases). With 7 bases removed from V and 10 bases from J, the gap between germline ends came to 35 bases. The germline gives CDR1 SQVTM, CDR2 ANQGSEA. There are 18 residues in the CDR3. The CDR3, as DNA: TGCAGCGCCGCCCCCCGGCCTCTCGGCGCTAGTCGGGGAGGCGAGCAGTTCTTC. Amino acid sequence: CSAAPRPLGASRGGEQFF.

The chain uses TRBV19 and TRBJ1-2; TRBD1 might be the D (5 bases). The CDR3 is made up of 12 amino acids. V lost 4 bases and J 6 bases, leaving 9 bases between the germline ends. Germline CDR1 and CDR2: LNHDA and SQIVND (reference sequence). The CDR3 sequence: CASSSQGHGYTF. DNA of the CDR3: TGTGCCAGTAGTAGCCAGGGACATGGCTACACCTTC.

V gene TRBV7-8 combines with J gene TRBJ2-2; D is unclear. In germline, CDR1 is SGHVS, CDR2 FQNEAQ. V was trimmed by 1 base and J by 7 bases, leaving 4 bases between them. The CDR3 is 12 amino acids. The CDR3 DNA is TGTGCCAGCAGCTTAGTCCACGGGGAGCTGTTTTTT. Protein product: CASSLVHGELFF.